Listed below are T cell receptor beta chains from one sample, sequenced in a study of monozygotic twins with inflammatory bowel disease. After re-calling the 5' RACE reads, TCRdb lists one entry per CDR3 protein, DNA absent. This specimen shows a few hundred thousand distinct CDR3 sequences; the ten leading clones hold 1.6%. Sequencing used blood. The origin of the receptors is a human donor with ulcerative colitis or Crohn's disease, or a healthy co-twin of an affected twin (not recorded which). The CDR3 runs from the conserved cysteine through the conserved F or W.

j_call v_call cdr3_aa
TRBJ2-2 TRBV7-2 CASSLSAGRVNTGELFF
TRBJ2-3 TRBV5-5 CASSWTSGGTDTQYF
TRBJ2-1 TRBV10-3 CAIRTPASNNEQFF
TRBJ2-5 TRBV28 CASSLLGLGASYQETQYF
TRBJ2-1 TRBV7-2 CASSPPRARGEQFF
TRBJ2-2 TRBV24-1 CATSGGADTGELFF
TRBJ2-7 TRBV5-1 CASSLTGTEGEQYF
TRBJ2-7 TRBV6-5 CASSYLAVGGSYEQYF
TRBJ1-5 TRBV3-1 CASGGGNQPQHF
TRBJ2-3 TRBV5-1 CASSLLPTGLGTDTQYF
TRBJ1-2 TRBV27 CASSPGVGDRGTF
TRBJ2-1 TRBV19 CASRITGGDYNEQFF
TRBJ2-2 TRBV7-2 CASSLVGDGGVTGELFF
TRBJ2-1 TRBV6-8 CASSSQGGYPLGQFF
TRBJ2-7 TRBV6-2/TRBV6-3 CASRYRGLYEQYF
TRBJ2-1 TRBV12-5 CASGLHQGSYNEQFF
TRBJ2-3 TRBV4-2 CASSPLPGTDTQYF
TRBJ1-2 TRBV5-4 CASSPTRGQGYTF
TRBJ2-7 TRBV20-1 CSAAGTGAGYYEQYF
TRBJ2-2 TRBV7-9 CASSKGTGELFF
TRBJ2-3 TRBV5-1 CASSLAQAVDTQYF
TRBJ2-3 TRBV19 CTSSGSADTQYF
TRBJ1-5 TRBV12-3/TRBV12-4 CASSRSESNQPQHF
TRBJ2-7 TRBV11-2 CASAGLRSYEQYF
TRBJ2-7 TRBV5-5 CASSLLTGSSYEQYF
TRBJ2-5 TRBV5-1 CASSLRLAGVQETQYF
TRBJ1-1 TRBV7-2 CASSLQGETEAFF
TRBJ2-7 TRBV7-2 CASSFSGGNYEQYF
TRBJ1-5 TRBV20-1 CSARDSNQPQHF
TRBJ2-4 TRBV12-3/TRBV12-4 CASSPTGVLAKNIQYF
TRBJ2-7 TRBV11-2 CASSLEGTGTLGQYF
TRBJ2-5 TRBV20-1 CSARPPRSGIHQETQYF
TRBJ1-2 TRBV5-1 CASRVGMSYTF